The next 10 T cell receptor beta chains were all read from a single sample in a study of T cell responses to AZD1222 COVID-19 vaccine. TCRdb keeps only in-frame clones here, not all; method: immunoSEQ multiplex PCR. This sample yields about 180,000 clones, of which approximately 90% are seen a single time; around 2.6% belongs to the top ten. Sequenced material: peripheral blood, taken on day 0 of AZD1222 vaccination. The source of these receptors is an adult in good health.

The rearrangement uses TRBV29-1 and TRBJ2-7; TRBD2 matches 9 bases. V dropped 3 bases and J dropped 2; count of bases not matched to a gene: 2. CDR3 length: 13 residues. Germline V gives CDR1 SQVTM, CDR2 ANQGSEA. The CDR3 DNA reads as TGCAGCGTTGATGCGGGAGGGCCCTACGAGCAGTACTTC. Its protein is CSVDAGGPYEQYF.

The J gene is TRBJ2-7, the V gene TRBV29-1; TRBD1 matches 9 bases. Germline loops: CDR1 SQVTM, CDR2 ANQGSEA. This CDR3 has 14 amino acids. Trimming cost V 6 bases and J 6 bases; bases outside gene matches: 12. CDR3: CSVDSGTGSSEQYF. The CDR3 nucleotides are TGCAGCGTGGACTCCGGGACAGGGAGTAGCGAGCAGTACTTC.

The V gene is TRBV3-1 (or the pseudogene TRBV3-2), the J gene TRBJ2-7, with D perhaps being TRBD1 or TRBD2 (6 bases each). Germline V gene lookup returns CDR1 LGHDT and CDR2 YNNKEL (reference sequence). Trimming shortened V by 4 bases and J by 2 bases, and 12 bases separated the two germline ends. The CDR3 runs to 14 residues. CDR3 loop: CASSPSGAPYEQYF. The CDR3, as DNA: TGTGCCAGCAGCCCCTCGGGGGCTCCCTACGAGCAGTACTTC.

CDR3 sequence: CATSREVNLMGKLFF. The CDR3, as DNA: TGTGCCACCAGCAGAGAGGTGAATCTAATGGGGAAACTGTTTTTT. This sequence joins TRBV15 and TRBJ1-4; D is uncertain. The CDR3 is 15 amino acids. The germline gives CDR1 LNHNV, CDR2 YYDKDF (reference sequence). The ends were cut back, 0 bases at V and 11 bases at J, with 16 bases in the middle.

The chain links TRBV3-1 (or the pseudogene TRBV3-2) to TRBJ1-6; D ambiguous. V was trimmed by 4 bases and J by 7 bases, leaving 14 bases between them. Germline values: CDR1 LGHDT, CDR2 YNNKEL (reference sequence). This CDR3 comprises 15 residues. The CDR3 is CASSPGRLANSPLHF. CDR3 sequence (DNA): TGTGCCAGCAGCCCTGGACGCTTAGCAAATTCACCCCTCCACTTT.

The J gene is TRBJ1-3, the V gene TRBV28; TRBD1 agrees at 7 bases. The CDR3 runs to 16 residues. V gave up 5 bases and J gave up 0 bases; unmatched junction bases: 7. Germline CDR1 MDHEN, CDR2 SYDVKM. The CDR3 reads CASSLRTGTSGNTIYF. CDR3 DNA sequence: TGTGCCAGCAGTCTACGGACAGGTACCTCTGGAAACACCATATATTTT.

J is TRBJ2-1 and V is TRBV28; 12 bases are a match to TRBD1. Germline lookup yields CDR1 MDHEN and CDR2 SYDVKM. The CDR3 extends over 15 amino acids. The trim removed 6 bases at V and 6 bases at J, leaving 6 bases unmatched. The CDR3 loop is CASRRRDRGPNEQFF. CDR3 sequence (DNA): TGTGCCAGCAGACGCCGGGACAGGGGGCCCAATGAGCAGTTCTTC.

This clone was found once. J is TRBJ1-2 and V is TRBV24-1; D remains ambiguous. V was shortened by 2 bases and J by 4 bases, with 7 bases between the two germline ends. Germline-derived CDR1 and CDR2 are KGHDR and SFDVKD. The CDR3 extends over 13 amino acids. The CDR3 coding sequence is TGTGCCACCAGTGATTCTTGGGGCTATGGCTACACCTTC. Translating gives CATSDSWGYGYTF.

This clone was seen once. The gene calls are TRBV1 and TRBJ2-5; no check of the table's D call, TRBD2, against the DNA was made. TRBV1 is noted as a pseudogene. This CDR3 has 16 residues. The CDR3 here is CTSSQPLAGGPETQYF. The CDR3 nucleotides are TGCACCAGCAGCCAACCACTAGCGGGAGGACCGGAGACCCAGTACTTC.

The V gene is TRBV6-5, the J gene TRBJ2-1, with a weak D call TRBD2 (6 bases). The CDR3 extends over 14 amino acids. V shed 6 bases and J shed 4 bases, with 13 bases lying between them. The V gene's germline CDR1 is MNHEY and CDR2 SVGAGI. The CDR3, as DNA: TGTGCCAGCAGGCCCTCTGCGGGGTACAATGAGCAGTTCTTC. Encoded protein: CASRPSAGYNEQFF.